The rows below give T cell receptor beta chains drawn from one sample of a study of T-cell memory formation after mild COVID-19. Via MiXCR, TCRdb re-called the 5' RACE reads, giving one row per CDR3 protein. Of hundreds of thousands of distinct CDR3 sequences in the sample, less than 25% were seen once. The specimen sequenced was PBMCs or a T cell subset sorted from them (not recorded which). Receptors originate from an adult woman who had mild COVID-19 (a few samples of this study predate the infection). Cell type and time point are not known. Both conserved end residues are part of each CDR3. The D gene is left open where the match is weak. Size is omitted from some rows. Given values are once, few, many or a class for expanded clones.

clone size	V gene	J gene	D gene	CDR3 protein	CDR3 DNA
few	TRBV7-3	TRBJ2-6	NA	CASSQYGTGANVLTF	TGTGCCAGCAGCCAATACGGGACTGGGGCCAACGTCCTGACTTTC
NA	TRBV9	TRBJ2-1	TRBD2	CASSVVPLALRNDQFF	TGTGCCAGCAGCGTAGTACCACTAGCGTTGAGGAATGACCAGTTCTTC
NA	TRBV2	TRBJ2-1	NA	CASRGVPNEQFF	TGTGCCAGCAGAGGGGTTCCCAATGAGCAGTTCTTC
few	TRBV7-8	TRBJ2-1	TRBD1	CASSLGVGGLGRDEQFF	TGTGCCAGCAGCTTAGGAGTAGGGGGCTTAGGTAGAGATGAGCAGTTCTTC
few	TRBV24-1	TRBJ2-4	NA	CATSIRGGLAKNIQYF	TGTGCCACCAGTATCAGGGGAGGTCTAGCCAAAAACATTCAGTACTTC
few	TRBV3-1	TRBJ2-7	TRBD1	CASSQGTLTGWSYEQYF	TGTGCCAGCAGCCAAGGTACCTTGACAGGGTGGTCCTACGAGCAGTACTTC
few	TRBV4-2	TRBJ2-7	NA	CASSQERPSHEQYF	TGTGCCAGCAGCCAAGAAAGGCCGTCTCACGAGCAGTACTTC
few	TRBV4-2	TRBJ1-1	NA	CASSQAGGQNTEAFF	TGTGCCAGCAGCCAAGCCGGGGGACAGAACACTGAAGCTTTCTTT
few	TRBV12-3/TRBV12-4	TRBJ2-6	TRBD1	CASSRTGGAGANVLTF	TGTGCCAGCAGCCGTACAGGGGGCGCTGGGGCCAACGTCCTGACTTTC
few	TRBV7-9	TRBJ2-1	TRBD1	CASSLARTGANEQFF	TGTGCCAGCAGCCTCGCTCGGACAGGGGCCAATGAGCAGTTCTTC